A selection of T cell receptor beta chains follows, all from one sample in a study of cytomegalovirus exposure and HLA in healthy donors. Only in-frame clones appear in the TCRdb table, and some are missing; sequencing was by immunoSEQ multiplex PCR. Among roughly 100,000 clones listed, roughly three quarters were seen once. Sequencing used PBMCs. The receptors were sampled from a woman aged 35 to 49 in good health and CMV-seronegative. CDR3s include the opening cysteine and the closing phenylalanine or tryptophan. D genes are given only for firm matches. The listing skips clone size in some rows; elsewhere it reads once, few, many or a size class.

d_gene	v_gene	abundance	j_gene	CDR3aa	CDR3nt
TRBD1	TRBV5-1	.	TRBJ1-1	CASSFAGGNTEAFF	TGCGCCAGCAGCTTCGCAGGGGGAAACACTGAAGCTTTCTTT
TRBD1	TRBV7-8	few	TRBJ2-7	CASSQGDNSYEQYF	TGTGCCAGCAGCCAGGGGGACAACTCCTACGAGCAGTACTTC
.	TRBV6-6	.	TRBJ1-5	CASSYRTGNQPQHF	TGTGCCAGCAGTTACAGGACAGGCAATCAGCCCCAGCATTTT
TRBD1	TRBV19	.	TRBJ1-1	CASIPTGEGTEAFF	TGTGCCAGCATACCGACAGGGGAGGGCACTGAAGCTTTCTTT
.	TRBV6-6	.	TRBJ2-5	CASNGGAETQYF	TGTGCCAGCAATGGGGGGGCCGAGACCCAGTACTTC
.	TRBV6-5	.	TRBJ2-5	CASSPFGGQETQYF	TGTGCCAGCAGTCCTTTTGGGGGGCAAGAGACCCAGTACTTC
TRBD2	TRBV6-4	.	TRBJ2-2	CASSNPTSGNTGELFF	TGTGCCAGCAGTAATCCGACTAGCGGGAACACCGGGGAGCTGTTTTTT
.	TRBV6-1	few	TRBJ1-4	CASSEQARVPNEKLFF	TGTGCCAGCAGTGAACAGGCGAGGGTTCCTAATGAAAAACTGTTTTTT
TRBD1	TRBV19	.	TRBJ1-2	CASSSRTGTDGYTF	TGTGCCAGTAGTTCCCGGACAGGCACCGATGGCTACACCTTC
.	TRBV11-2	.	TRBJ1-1	CASTDPGAAVEAFF	TGTGCCAGCACCGATCCCGGAGCCGCCGTTGAAGCTTTCTTT